This T cell receptor beta chain appears in the sequencing data of a study of cytomegalovirus exposure and HLA in healthy donors. On the study more broadly: As an earlier analysis found, 150 million to 200 million T cells yielded about 120 million unique TCR beta sequences. Study findings and constraints: Through in vitro validation, a few CMV-associated chains were shown to be specific for CMV antigens. Several of the most significant clusters appeared linked to common viral pathogens, based on a later analysis. The study listed around 150 cytomegalovirus-associated TCR beta chains.

With 60 Vbeta and 13 Jbeta primers, the PCR was carried out. The assay was immunoSEQ multiplex PCR, and TCRdb's table has in-frame clones only and misses some. The repertoire has roughly 150,000 clones, over 60% of them found once; the top ten carry 3%. Worth noting for this clone: Its antigen is currently unknown.

CDR1 is MNHEY and CDR2 is SVGAGI in the germline V gene. The V end was cut by 0 bases, the J end by 9 bases, with 15 bases between. The CDR3 spans 15 residues. Input material: PBMCs. This sequence joins TRBV6-5 and TRBJ1-5; the D is unclear. This clonotype was sampled from a woman in her thirties in good health and CMV-seropositive. CDR3 nucleotides: TGTGCCAGCAGTTACTCTGGCGGCTCGACTCTGCCCCAGCATTTT. Protein: CASSYSGGSTLPQHF.